Listed here are 10 T cell receptor beta chains from one sample, sequenced in a study of CD8+CD57+ T cells in acquired aplastic anemia. Template material for TCR beta VDJ and CDR3 profiling consisted of genomic DNA. A single record per CDR3 protein comes from TCRdb applying MiXCR to the reads. The sample lists 200,000 to 250,000 distinct CDR3 sequences, less than 75% occurring once. The patients chosen for sequencing had shown expansion of CD8+CD57+ cells (detected by flow cytometry). The sample consisted of sorted CD4+, CD8+, or CD8+CD57+ T cells (not recorded which) from PBMCs. Receptor source: a human donor with aplastic anemia.

The chain recombines TRBV6-5 with TRBJ2-7; D may be TRBD1 or TRBD2 (5 bases each). Germline V gives CDR1 MNHEY, CDR2 SVGAGI. Between the trimmed V and J ends, which lost 0 bases and 2 bases, there was a span of 11 bases. The CDR3 is 15 amino acids. CDR3 bases: TGTGCCAGCAGTTACTCGGGACGGACCACCTACGAGCAGTACTTC. Translation: CASSYSGRTTYEQYF.

The chain has TRBV15 and TRBJ2-7; TRBD1 might be the D (6 bases). CDR3 size: 15 residues. Between the trimmed V and J ends, which lost 1 base and 3 bases, there was a span of 13 bases. Germline V gene sequence: CDR1 LNHNV, CDR2 YYDKDF (reference sequence). The CDR3 sequence is CATSRAGHGDYEQYF. The CDR3 region has the DNA TGTGCCACCAGCAGAGCGGGACATGGAGACTACGAGCAGTACTTC.

The chain employs TRBV2 and TRBJ1-4; TRBD1 matches 7 bases. CDR1 is SNHLY and CDR2 is FYNNEI in the germline V gene. This CDR3 has 15 amino acids. Trimming took 1 base from V and 14 from J; bases not matched to a gene: 13. The CDR3 bases are TGTGCCAGCAGTGAAGAGGAAACAGGGGCCAGCGGGCTGTTTTTT. This sequence encodes CASSEEETGASGLFF.

The table lists this clonotype with a few counts. This chain joins TRBV24-1 and TRBJ2-1, with TRBD2 matching 8 bases. CDR1 is KGHDR, CDR2 SFDVKD, per germline. The CDR3 runs 15 residues. V lost 4 bases and J lost 4; bases outside the gene matches: 5. CDR3 sequence reads: CATSESGGYYNEQFF. The CDR3 coding sequence is TGTGCCACCAGTGAAAGCGGGGGATATTACAATGAGCAGTTCTTC.

This rearrangement joins TRBV20-1 to TRBJ1-1; 9 bases map to TRBD1. Looked up from germline, CDR1 is DFQATT and CDR2 is SNEGSKA (reference sequence). Trimming at V came to 5 bases and at J to 4 bases, leaving 2 bases not matched to a gene. The CDR3 has 12 residues. The CDR3 region is CSAEGQGTEAFF. In nucleotides, the CDR3 is TGCAGTGCTGAGGGACAGGGCACTGAAGCTTTCTTT.

Worth noting for this clonotype: At one boundary the junction diverges from the germline segment, which might be a read error. The V call is TRBV2, the J call TRBJ2-1; the match to TRBD2 covers 9 bases. CDR3 size: 13 residues. Germline CDR1 and CDR2: SNHLY and FYNNEI. The CDR3 reads CASSDGAGGVGLF. In DNA, the CDR3 is TGTGCCAGCAGTGATGGTGCGGGAGGGGTCGGGCTCTTC.

The chain recombines TRBV7-2 with TRBJ2-5; TRBD2 is a possible D gene (7 bases). With 4 bases removed from V and 4 bases from J, the gap between germline ends came to 16 bases. CDR3 length: 15 amino acids. CDR1 is SGHTA and CDR2 is FQGNSA in the germline V gene. CDR3 in DNA: TGTGCCAGCAGCTCGTTTGGGGGGGCCGGAGAGACCCAGTACTTC. Protein sequence: CASSSFGGAGETQYF.

The V and J genes are TRBV7-9 and TRBJ1-1, with D perhaps TRBD1 (5 bases). The CDR3 loop spans 11 amino acids. Germline V gene data show CDR1 as SEHNR and CDR2 as FQNEAQ (reference sequence). Trimming pared 6 bases from V and 6 bases from J, leaving 8 bases between. CDR3 in DNA: TGTGCCAGCAGGGGGACGGCTGAAGCTTTCTTT. Encoded protein: CASRGTAEAFF.

The V gene is TRBV19, the J gene TRBJ1-2; a weak D match, TRBD1 (5 bases). The germline V gene has CDR1 LNHDA and CDR2 SQIVND (reference sequence). CDR3 length: 12 amino acids. Trimming cost V 5 bases and J 8 bases, with 12 bases left between them. The CDR3 sequence is CASSVPGAGYTF. CDR3 sequence (DNA): TGTGCCAGTAGTGTCCCCGGGGCGGGCTACACCTTC.

CDR3 DNA sequence: TGTGCCAGCAGTGAACTAGAACATACCGGGGGGTGGCAAGAGACCCAGTACTTC. Translation: CASSELEHTGGWQETQYF. The chain combines TRBV25-1 with TRBJ2-7; 7 bases line up with TRBD2. The end of the DNA is better explained by TRBJ2-5, so the J call may be wrong. This CDR3 has 18 residues. Germline CDR1 and CDR2: MGHDK and SYGVNS.